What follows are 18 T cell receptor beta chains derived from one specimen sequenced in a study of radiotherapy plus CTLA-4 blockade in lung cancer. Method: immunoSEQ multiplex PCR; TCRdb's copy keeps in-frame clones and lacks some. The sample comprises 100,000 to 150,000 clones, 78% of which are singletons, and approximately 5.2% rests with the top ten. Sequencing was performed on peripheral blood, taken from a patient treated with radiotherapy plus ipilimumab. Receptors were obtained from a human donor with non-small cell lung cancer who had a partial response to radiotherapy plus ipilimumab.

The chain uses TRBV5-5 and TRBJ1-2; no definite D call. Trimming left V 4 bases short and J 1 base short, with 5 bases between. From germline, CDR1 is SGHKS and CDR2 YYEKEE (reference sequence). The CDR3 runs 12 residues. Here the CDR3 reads CASSPGNYGYTF. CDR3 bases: TGTGCCAGCAGCCCGGGTAACTATGGCTACACCTTC.

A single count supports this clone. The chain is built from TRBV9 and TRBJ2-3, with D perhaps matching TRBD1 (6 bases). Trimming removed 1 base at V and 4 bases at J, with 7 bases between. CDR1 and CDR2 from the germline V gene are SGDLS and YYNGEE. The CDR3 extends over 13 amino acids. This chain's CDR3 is CASSVQGPDTQYF. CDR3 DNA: TGTGCCAGCAGCGTACAGGGGCCAGATACGCAGTATTTT. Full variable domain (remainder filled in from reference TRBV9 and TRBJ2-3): DSGVTQTPKHLITATGQRVTLRCSPRSGDLSVYWYQQSLDQGLQFLIQYYNGEERAKGNILERFSAQQFPDLHSELNLSSLELGDSALYFCASSVQGPDTQYFGPGTRLTVL.

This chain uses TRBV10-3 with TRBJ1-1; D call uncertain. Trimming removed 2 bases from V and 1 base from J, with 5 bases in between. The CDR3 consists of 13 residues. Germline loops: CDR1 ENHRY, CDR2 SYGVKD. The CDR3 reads CAISESGNTEAFF. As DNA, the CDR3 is TGTGCCATCAGTGAGAGCGGGAACACTGAAGCTTTCTTT.

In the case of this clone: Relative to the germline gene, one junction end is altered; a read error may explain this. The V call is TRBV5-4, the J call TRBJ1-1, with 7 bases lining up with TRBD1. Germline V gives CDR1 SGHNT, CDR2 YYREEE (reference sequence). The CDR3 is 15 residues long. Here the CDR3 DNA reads TGTGCCAGCAGCTCGGGACAGTTTTTGAACACTGAAGCTTCCTTT. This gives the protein CASSSGQFLNTEASF.

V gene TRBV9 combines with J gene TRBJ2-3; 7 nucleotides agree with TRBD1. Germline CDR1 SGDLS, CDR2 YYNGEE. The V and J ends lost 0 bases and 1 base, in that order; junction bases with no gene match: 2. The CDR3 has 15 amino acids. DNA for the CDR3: TGTGCCAGCAGCGTAGAGGGGACAGGCACAGATACGCAGTATTTT. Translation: CASSVEGTGTDTQYF.

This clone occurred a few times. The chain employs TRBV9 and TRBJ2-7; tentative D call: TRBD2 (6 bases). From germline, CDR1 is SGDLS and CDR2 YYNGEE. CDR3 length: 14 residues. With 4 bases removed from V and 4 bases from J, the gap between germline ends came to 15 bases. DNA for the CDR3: TGTGCCAGCAGCCCCCCCGGCGGGAATTACGAGCAGTACGTC. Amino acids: CASSPPGGNYEQYV.

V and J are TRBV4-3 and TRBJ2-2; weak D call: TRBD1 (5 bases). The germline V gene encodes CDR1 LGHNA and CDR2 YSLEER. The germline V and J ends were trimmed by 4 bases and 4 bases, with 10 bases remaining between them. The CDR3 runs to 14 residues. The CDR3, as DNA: TGCGCCAGCAGCCCAGGGCCGGGCACCGGGGAGCTGTTTTTT. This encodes CASSPGPGTGELFF.

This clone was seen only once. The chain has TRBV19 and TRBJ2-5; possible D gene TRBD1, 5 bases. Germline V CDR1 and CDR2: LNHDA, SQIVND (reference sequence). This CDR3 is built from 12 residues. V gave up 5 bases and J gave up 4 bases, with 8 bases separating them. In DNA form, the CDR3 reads TGTGCCAGTAGTCAACAGGCAGAGACCCAGTACTTC. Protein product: CASSQQAETQYF.

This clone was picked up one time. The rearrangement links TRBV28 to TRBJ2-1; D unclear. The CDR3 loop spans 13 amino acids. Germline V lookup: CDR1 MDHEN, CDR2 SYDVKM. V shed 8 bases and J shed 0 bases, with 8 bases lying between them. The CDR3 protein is CASRESSYNEQFF. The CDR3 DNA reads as TGTGCCAGCCGAGAGAGCTCCTACAATGAGCAGTTCTTC.

CDR3 sequence (DNA): TGTGCCAGCAGCAAACGCGGCAGTCGAACCTACGAGCAGTACGTC. Residues: CASSKRGSRTYEQYV. The chain carries TRBV21-1 and TRBJ2-7; the table's D gene call, TRBD2, was not cross checked with the DNA. TRBV21-1 is shown as a pseudogene. The CDR3 length is 15 residues.

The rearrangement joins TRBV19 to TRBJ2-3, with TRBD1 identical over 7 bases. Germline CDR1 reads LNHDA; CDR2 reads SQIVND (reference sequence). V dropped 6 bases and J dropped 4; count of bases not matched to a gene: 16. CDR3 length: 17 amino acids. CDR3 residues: CASRHGLRDSYPDTQYF. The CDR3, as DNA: TGTGCCAGTAGACACGGCCTCCGGGACAGTTATCCAGATACGCAGTATTTT.

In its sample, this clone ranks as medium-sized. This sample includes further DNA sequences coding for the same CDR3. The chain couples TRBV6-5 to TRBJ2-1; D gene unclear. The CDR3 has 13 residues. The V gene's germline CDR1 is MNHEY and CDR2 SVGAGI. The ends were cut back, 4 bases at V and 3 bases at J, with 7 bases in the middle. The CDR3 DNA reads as TGTGCCAGCAGTTCCCCCCGCTACAATGAGCAGTTCTTC. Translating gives CASSSPRYNEQFF.

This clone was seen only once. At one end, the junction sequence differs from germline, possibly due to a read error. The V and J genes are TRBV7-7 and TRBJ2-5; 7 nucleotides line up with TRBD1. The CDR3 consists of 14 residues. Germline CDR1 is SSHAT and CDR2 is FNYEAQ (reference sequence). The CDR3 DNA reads TGTGCTAGCAGCTTAGGGGGCAGGGGAGAGACCCAGTACTTC. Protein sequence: CASSLGGRGETQYF.

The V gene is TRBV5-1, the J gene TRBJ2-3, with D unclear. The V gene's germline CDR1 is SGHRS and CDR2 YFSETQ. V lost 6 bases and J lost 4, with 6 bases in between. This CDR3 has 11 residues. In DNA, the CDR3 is TGCGCCAGCAAACGGGCAGATACGCAGTATTTT. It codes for CASKRADTQYF.

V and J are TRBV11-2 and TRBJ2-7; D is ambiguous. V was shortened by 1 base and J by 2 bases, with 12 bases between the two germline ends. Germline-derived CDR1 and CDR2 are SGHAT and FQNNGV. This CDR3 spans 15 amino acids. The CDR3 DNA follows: TGTGCCAGCAGCTTAGCTCCGGGTTCCCCCTACGAGCAGTACTTC. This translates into CASSLAPGSPYEQYF.

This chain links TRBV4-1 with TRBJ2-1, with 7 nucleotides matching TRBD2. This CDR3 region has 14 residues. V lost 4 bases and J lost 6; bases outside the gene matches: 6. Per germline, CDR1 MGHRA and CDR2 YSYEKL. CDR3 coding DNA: TGCGCCAGCAGCCCGCTAGCGGCGGGCAATGAGCAGTTCTTC. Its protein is CASSPLAAGNEQFF.

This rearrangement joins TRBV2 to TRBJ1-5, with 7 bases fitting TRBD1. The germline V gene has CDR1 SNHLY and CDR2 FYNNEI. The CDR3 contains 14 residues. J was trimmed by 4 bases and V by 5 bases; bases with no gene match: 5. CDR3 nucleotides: TGTGCCAGCAGTCCCCTGACAGGGAATCAGCCCCAGCATTTT. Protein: CASSPLTGNQPQHF.

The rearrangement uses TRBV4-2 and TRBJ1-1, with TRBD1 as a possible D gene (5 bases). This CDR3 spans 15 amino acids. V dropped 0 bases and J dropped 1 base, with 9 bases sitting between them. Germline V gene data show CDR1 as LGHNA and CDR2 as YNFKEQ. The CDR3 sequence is CASSQDAGQNTEAFF. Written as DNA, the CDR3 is TGTGCCAGCAGCCAAGACGCAGGACAGAACACTGAAGCTTTCTTT.